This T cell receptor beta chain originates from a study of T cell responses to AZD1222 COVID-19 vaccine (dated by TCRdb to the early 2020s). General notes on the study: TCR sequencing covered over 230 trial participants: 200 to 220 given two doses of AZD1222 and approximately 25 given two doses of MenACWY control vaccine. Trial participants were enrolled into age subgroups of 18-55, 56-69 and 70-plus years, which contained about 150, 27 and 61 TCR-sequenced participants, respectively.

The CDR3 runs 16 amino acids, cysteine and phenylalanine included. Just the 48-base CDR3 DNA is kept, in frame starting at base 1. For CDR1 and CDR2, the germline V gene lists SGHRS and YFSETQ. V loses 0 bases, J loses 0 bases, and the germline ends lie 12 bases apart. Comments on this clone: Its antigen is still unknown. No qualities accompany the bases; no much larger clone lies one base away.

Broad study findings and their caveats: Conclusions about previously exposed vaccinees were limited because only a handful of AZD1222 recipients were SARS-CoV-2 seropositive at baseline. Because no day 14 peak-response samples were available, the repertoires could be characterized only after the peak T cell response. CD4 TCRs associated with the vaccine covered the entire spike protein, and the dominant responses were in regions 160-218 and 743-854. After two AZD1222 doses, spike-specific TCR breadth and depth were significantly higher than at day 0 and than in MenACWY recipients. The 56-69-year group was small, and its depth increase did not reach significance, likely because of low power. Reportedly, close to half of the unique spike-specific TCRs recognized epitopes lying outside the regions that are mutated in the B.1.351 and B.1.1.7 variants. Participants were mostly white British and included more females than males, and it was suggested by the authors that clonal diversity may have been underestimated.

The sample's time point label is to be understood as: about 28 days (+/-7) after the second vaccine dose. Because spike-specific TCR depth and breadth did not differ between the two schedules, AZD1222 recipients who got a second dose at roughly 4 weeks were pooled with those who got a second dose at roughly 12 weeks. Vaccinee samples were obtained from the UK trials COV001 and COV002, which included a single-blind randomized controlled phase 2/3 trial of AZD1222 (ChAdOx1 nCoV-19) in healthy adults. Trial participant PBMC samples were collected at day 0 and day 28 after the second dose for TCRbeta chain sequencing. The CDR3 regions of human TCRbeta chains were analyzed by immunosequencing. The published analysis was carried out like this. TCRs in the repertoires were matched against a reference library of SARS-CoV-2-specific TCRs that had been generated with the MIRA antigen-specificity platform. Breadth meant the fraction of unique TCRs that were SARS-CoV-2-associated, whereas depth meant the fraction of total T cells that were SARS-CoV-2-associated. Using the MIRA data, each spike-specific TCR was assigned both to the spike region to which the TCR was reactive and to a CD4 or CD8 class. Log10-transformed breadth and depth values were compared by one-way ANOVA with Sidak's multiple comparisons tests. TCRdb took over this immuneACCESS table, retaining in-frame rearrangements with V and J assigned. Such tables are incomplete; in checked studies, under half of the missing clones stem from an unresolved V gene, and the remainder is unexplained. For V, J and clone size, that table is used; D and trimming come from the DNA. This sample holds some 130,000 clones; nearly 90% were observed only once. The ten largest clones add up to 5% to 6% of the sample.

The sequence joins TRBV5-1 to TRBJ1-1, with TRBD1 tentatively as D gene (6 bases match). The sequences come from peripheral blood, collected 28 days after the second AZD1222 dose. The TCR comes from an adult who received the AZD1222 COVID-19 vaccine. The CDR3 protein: CASSLAPGQLNTEAFF. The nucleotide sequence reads TGCGCCAGCAGCTTGGCCCCAGGACAGCTGAACACTGAAGCTTTCTTT.